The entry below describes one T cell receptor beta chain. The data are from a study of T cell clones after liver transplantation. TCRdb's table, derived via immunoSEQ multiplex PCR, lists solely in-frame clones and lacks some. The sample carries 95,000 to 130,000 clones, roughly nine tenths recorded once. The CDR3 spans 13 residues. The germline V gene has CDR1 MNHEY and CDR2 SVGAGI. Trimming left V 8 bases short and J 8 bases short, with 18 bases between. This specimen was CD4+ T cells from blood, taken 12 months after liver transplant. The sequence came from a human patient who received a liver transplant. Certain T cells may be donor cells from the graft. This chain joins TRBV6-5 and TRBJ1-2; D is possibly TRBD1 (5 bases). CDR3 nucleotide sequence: TGTGCCAGCTCCGGGACCGTCCTAAGGGGCTACACCTTC. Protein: CASSGTVLRGYTF.